These 14 T cell receptor beta chains originate from one sample sequenced in a study of blood T cell repertoires in COVID-19 (dated by TCRdb to about 2020). The library was produced with the immunoSEQ multiplex PCR assay. TCRdb took over this immuneACCESS table, retaining in-frame rearrangements with V and J assigned. Such tables are incomplete; in checked studies, under half of the missing clones stem from an unresolved V gene, and the remainder is unexplained. In this sample the table shows about 430,000 clones, roughly nine tenths of which occur a single time. Roughly 1.1% of the sample is in the top ten clones. The sample was PBMCs or T cells enriched from blood (not recorded which). These receptors all come from a man aged 25 to 40 who had recovered from COVID-19.

The chain employs TRBV7-8 and TRBJ1-5; a possible D gene is TRBD1 (5 bases). This CDR3 has 14 amino acids. The V gene lost 0 bases and the J gene lost 7 bases, with 10 bases spanning the gap. Germline lookup yields CDR1 SGHVS and CDR2 FQNEAQ. CDR3 in DNA: TGTGCCAGCAGCTTAGCAGGGGCAGGGCAGCCCCAGCATTTT. Translating gives CASSLAGAGQPQHF.

J is TRBJ2-6 and V is TRBV6-5, with a possible D match to TRBD1 (6 bases). The CDR3 is made up of 14 amino acids. Germline V gives CDR1 MNHEY, CDR2 SVGAGI. V was cut by 9 bases and J by 2 bases, with 11 bases left in between. CDR3 coding DNA: TGTGCCAGTATGAACAGGGCTGGGGCCAACGTCCTGACTTTC. This codes for CASMNRAGANVLTF.

The J gene is TRBJ2-1, the V gene TRBV3-1 (or the pseudogene TRBV3-2); 10 bases agree with TRBD1. The CDR3 length is 15 residues. The trim removed 2 bases at V and 6 bases at J, leaving 4 bases unmatched. The V gene's germline CDR1 is LGHDT and CDR2 YNNKEL (reference sequence). DNA of the CDR3: TGTGCCAGCAGCCAACTCCGGACAGGGGGCAATGAGCAGTTCTTC. Its protein is CASSQLRTGGNEQFF.

This chain joins TRBV5-1 and TRBJ1-4; D gene ambiguous. Germline V gene data show CDR1 as SGHRS and CDR2 as YFSETQ. This CDR3 has 13 residues. The ends were cut back, 1 base at V and 6 bases at J, with 7 bases in the middle. In DNA, the CDR3 is TGCGCCAGCAGCTTGACCCGGGATGAAAAACTGTTTTTT. Protein sequence: CASSLTRDEKLFF.

V usage is TRBV27 and J usage is TRBJ1-2, with no clear D. Per the germline V gene, CDR1 is MNHEY and CDR2 is SMNVEV (reference sequence). The length of the CDR3 is 15 residues. V was trimmed by 0 bases and J by 4 bases, leaving 12 bases between them. The CDR3 nucleotides read TGTGCCAGCAGTTTATCGTCCCTTTTGGCCTATGGCTACACCTTC. The encoded protein is CASSLSSLLAYGYTF.

The chain is built from TRBV9 and TRBJ2-4, with 7 bases matching TRBD2. The V segment lost 0 bases and the J segment 7 bases; nucleotides outside the gene matches: 4. The CDR3 is 14 residues long. In germline, CDR1 is SGDLS, CDR2 YYNGEE. The CDR3 reads CASSVGFSGNIQYF. The CDR3 DNA reads TGTGCCAGCAGCGTAGGGTTTAGCGGGAACATTCAGTACTTC.

This rearrangement joins TRBV25-1 to TRBJ1-2; D gene uncertain. The germline V gene has CDR1 MGHDK and CDR2 SYGVNS. The germline V and J ends were trimmed by 4 bases and 3 bases, with 9 bases remaining between them. This CDR3 contains 13 residues. This CDR3 is CASSVPGDYGYTF. CDR3 DNA: TGTGCCAGCAGTGTGCCAGGTGACTATGGCTACACCTTC.

The chain couples TRBV21-1 to TRBJ2-1; the table names TRBD1, a call not compared with the DNA. TRBV21-1 is shown as a pseudogene. This CDR3 is 15 amino acids long. CDR3 bases: TGTGCCAGCAGCAAATTTTACCTACAGGCGGATGAGCAGTTCTTC. Translating gives CASSKFYLQADEQFF.

J is TRBJ2-3 and V is TRBV9; D uncertain. Between the trimmed V and J ends, which lost 0 bases and 1 base, there was a span of 6 bases. The CDR3 has 14 residues. CDR1 and CDR2 (germline): SGDLS, YYNGEE. CDR3 protein: CASSVASRTDTQYF. CDR3 in DNA: TGTGCCAGCAGCGTAGCTTCTCGCACAGATACGCAGTATTTT.

The rearrangement joins TRBV10-3 to TRBJ1-3; 12 nucleotides line up with TRBD1. This CDR3 is 16 amino acids long. Trimming removed 9 bases from V and 0 bases from J; junction bases left unmatched: 6. Germline values: CDR1 ENHRY, CDR2 SYGVKD. The CDR3 region has the DNA TGTGCCATAGCCGGGACAGGGGGCCTCTCTGGAAACACCATATATTTT. Its protein is CAIAGTGGLSGNTIYF.

This chain uses TRBV2 with TRBJ2-1; TRBD2 matches 14 bases. V lost 3 bases to trimming and J lost 6 bases; unmatched junction nucleotides: 1. There are 15 residues in the CDR3. Germline V CDR1 and CDR2: SNHLY, FYNNEI. The CDR3 coding sequence is TGTGCCAGCAGTGAGACTAGCGGGAGGGCCAATGAGCAGTTCTTC. It is translated as CASSETSGRANEQFF.

This clone was observed once. The chain couples TRBV30 to TRBJ1-3; TRBD1 might be the D (5 bases). Germline CDR1 reads GTSNPN; CDR2 reads SVGIG (reference sequence). V lost 1 base and J 4 bases, leaving 8 bases between the germline ends. The CDR3 is 13 amino acids. CDR3 in DNA: TGTGCCTGGAGTGCGGGGGACGGAAACACCATATATTTT. Translated: CAWSAGDGNTIYF.

The chain carries TRBV10-1 and TRBJ1-3; TRBD1 is a possible D gene (6 bases). CDR1 and CDR2 from the germline V gene are WNHNN and SYGVQD (reference sequence). Between the trimmed V and J ends, which lost 6 bases and 1 base, there was a span of 10 bases. The CDR3 length is 14 residues. CDR3 nucleotides: TGCGCCAGCAGGCCTGGGACATCTGGAAACACCATATATTTT. Its translation is CASRPGTSGNTIYF.

The J gene is TRBJ2-1, the V gene TRBV28; TRBD1 might be the D (6 bases). There are 15 residues in the CDR3. CDR1 and CDR2 (germline): MDHEN, SYDVKM. The V and J ends lost 5 bases and 9 bases respectively, with 20 bases between them. This CDR3 reads CASSPSGGGRGEQFF. In DNA, the CDR3 is TGTGCCAGCAGTCCGTCTGGAGGAGGCAGGGGTGAGCAGTTCTTC.